The subject of this entry is one TCR beta chain. Which antigen it targets is not known. Within one base of it there is no much larger clone, and no base qualities were kept. At diagnosis, peripheral blood, uninvolved tumor-adjacent lung and tumor were collected and stored as a combination of fresh-frozen and FFPE material. For TCR repertoire profiling, the blood samples were analyzed as peripheral blood mononuclear cells. The entry originates in a study of T cells in localized non-small cell lung cancer (dated by TCRdb to 2018 to 2021). In terms of the full investigation: T cell repertoires of approximately 250 early-stage NSCLC patients were analyzed, with tumors being compared against uninvolved tumor-adjacent lungs. The cohort consisted of 236 treatment-naive NSCLC patients whose localized lung tumors had been resected. NSCLC patients had a mean age of roughly 66 years, and 129 were male and around 99 female. The full study reports these points: The highest T cell clonality was observed in uninvolved tumor-adjacent lung, where clonality exceeded that of tumor, suggesting that antigenic responses were more focused in uninvolved tumor-adjacent lung. Because multi-region tumor sequencing was not performed, intratumor heterogeneity could not be ruled out. Because of the exploratory design, TCR variables were selected using unadjusted p-values without false-discovery rate correction. Longer overall survival was associated with higher T cell density in blood, whereas shorter survival was associated with higher clonality in adjacent lung. A median of roughly 60 of the top 100 tumor clones were detected in paired uninvolved adjacent lung, and around 30 of these tumor clones were also found among the top 100 clones of the paired uninvolved adjacent lung.

CDR1 and CDR2, per the germline V gene, are SGHRS and YFSETQ. The junction carries 13 bases between V and J, which are trimmed by 0 bases and 8 bases respectively. The CDR3, cysteine through phenylalanine, is 14 amino acids long. Only the CDR3 DNA is retained, 42 bases long and in frame from the first base. The immunoSEQ Assay was used to sequence TCR beta CDR3 regions from DNA. In the paper's pipeline: T cell density was computed as TCR beta template counts normalized to usable DNA estimated by amplifying housekeeping genes. Richness was estimated with the preseqR package, extrapolating to 400,000 templates for PBMC samples and 120,000 templates for tissue samples. Clonality was calculated as one minus Pielou's evenness. Tissue-enriched TCRs were identified by differential abundance testing using productive amino-acid clonotypes, minimum total count 5 and alpha 0.1. The Jaccard Index and the Morisita Overlap Index were used to quantify repertoire overlap between compartments. GLIPH grouped TCR beta CDR3s together with public tetramer-defined viral CDR3s, and a viral motif had to include at least three viral sequences and also show V-gene enrichment. As stored in TCRdb, this immuneACCESS dataset retains in-frame rearrangements with V and J assigned. A fraction of the clones does not appear; measured against another copy, unresolved V genes explain less than half of the discrepancy, and the remainder lacks a known reason. V, J and clone size were drawn from that table, and D and trimming were deduced from the DNA. The sample table lists 70,000 to 80,000 clones, 70% to 90% of them with a count of one. Of the sample, roughly 19% is held by the ten largest clones.

The chain employs TRBV5-1 and TRBJ2-3; the D gene is perhaps TRBD1 or TRBD2, each of them matching over 5 bases. The sequences come from peripheral blood, collected before any cancer treatment. The clonotype comes from a woman aged 35 to 70 with stage I squamous cell lung carcinoma. CDR3 loop: CASSLGLPQGTQYF. Here is the DNA: TGCGCCAGCAGCTTGGGACTACCCCAGGGTACGCAGTATTTT.